A single sample is the source of the 12 T cell receptor beta chains below, sequenced in a study of early T cells in non-severe SARS-CoV-2 infection. TCRdb re-derived calls from the 5' RACE reads in MiXCR, one entry per CDR3 protein. This sample has around 60,000 distinct CDR3 sequences, with approximately 11% found just once. Sequencing was done on a sample of whole blood. The receptor source for this set is an adult who was a healthcare worker with PCR-confirmed SARS-CoV-2 infection or an uninfected control (not recorded which).

This clonotype was seen a few times. This rearrangement joins TRBV20-1 to TRBJ2-3; tentative D call: TRBD2 (6 bases). The ends were cut back, 4 bases at V and 1 base at J, with 9 bases in the middle. From germline, CDR1 is DFQATT and CDR2 SNEGSKA (reference sequence). The CDR3 is 13 residues long. As DNA, the CDR3 is TGCAGTGCTACCCAGCGGGGCACAGATACGCAGTATTTT. It codes for CSATQRGTDTQYF.

This clonotype was detected many times. The chain links TRBV7-2 to TRBJ2-3; TRBD2 matches 7 bases. The CDR3 length is 15 residues. Trimming took 0 bases from V and 4 from J; bases not matched to a gene: 4. Germline assignment: CDR1 SGHTA and CDR2 FQGNSA. In DNA form, the CDR3 reads TGTGCCAGCAGCTTAGCGGGAGGGTGGGCAGATACGCAGTATTTT. Its translation is CASSLAGGWADTQYF.

This clonotype was counted between two and nine times. This chain uses TRBV30 with TRBJ1-2; 8 nucleotides match TRBD1. Trimming cost V 4 bases and J 2 bases; bases outside gene matches: 9. From germline, CDR1 is GTSNPN and CDR2 SVGIG (reference sequence). This CDR3 region has 15 residues. The CDR3 reads CAWNRGERENYGYTF. Here the CDR3 DNA reads TGTGCCTGGAACAGGGGGGAAAGAGAGAACTATGGCTACACCTTC.

This clonotype showed up many times. This rearrangement joins TRBV19 to TRBJ2-5, with 11 bases fitting TRBD2. V gave up 4 bases and J gave up 3 bases; unmatched junction bases: 4. CDR1 is LNHDA and CDR2 is SQIVND in the germline V gene (reference sequence). This CDR3 spans 15 amino acids. In nucleotides, the CDR3 is TGTGCCAGTAGTAGAGGGGGACTAGCGGAAGAGACCCAGTACTTC. It yields the protein CASSRGGLAEETQYF.

Only a few counts were recorded for this clonotype. The V call is TRBV2, the J call TRBJ2-7; TRBD1 aligns across 9 bases. The V gene end was trimmed by 6 bases and the J gene end by 6 bases; junction bases not matched to a gene: 6. Germline V CDR1 and CDR2: SNHLY, FYNNEI. The CDR3 has 13 residues. DNA for the CDR3: TGTGCCAGCAGCCCGGGACAGGGCAGCGAGCAGTACTTC. Translating it yields CASSPGQGSEQYF. The whole variable domain, remainder taken from reference TRBV2 and TRBJ2-7, is EPEVTQTPSHQVTQMGQEVILRCVPISNHLYFYWYRQILGQKVEFLVSFYNNEISEKSEIFDDQFSVERPDGSNFTLKIRSTKLEDSAMYFCASSPGQGSEQYFGPGTRLTVT.

There are many counts of this clonotype. V is TRBV5-5 and J is TRBJ1-1; possible D gene TRBD1, 5 bases. This CDR3 is built from 14 residues. From germline, CDR1 is SGHKS and CDR2 YYEKEE (reference sequence). Trimming cost V 0 bases and J 5 bases, with 11 bases left between them. The CDR3 is CASSLDAGGTEAFF. The CDR3 bases are TGTGCCAGCAGCTTGGACGCCGGGGGGACTGAAGCTTTCTTT. The whole variable domain, filled in from reference TRBV5-5 and TRBJ1-1, reads DAGVTQSPTHLIKTRGQQVTLRCSPISGHKSVSWYQQVLGQGPQFIFQYYEKEERGRGNFPDRFSARQFPNYSSELNVNALLLGDSALYLCASSLDAGGTEAFFGQGTRLTVV.

This clonotype was seen ten or more times. CDR3 region: CASSSSGISYGYTF. The CDR3 bases are TGTGCCAGCAGCTCTTCCGGGATCTCCTATGGCTACACCTTC. This chain links TRBV5-4 with TRBJ1-2; D gene ambiguous. Trimming removed 3 bases from V and 4 bases from J, with 13 bases in between. CDR1 and CDR2 from the germline V gene are SGHNT and YYREEE (reference sequence). The CDR3 covers 14 residues.

This clonotype turned up a few times. J is TRBJ2-1 and V is TRBV7-6; D remains ambiguous. This CDR3 is built from 17 residues. The V and J ends lost 2 bases and 0 bases respectively, with 14 bases between them. Germline V gene data show CDR1 as SGHVS and CDR2 as FNYEAQ. DNA of the CDR3: TGTGCCAGCAGCTTAAGTCTGGCGAGGAGCTCCTACAATGAGCAGTTCTTC. Protein: CASSLSLARSSYNEQFF.

This clonotype was found a few times. The rearrangement links TRBV20-1 to TRBJ2-7; 10 nucleotides align to TRBD2. The CDR3 spans 15 residues. CDR1 and CDR2 from the germline V gene are DFQATT and SNEGSKA (reference sequence). The CDR3 DNA reads as TGCAGGACAAAGACTTTAGCGGGGGGTTTCTACGAGCAGTACTTC. Translation: CRTKTLAGGFYEQYF.

The table lists this clonotype with many counts. The chain joins TRBV7-8 to TRBJ2-2; 8 bases line up with TRBD2. Trimming took 5 bases from V and 5 from J; bases not matched to a gene: 4. The CDR3 runs 14 residues. From germline, CDR1 is SGHVS and CDR2 FQNEAQ. The CDR3 region has the DNA TGTGCCAGCAGCCCCAGCGGGAGAACCGGGGAGCTGTTTTTT. It specifies CASSPSGRTGELFF.

This clonotype was recorded many times. This sequence joins TRBV28 and TRBJ2-3; 11 nucleotides line up with TRBD1. This CDR3 has 16 amino acids. The junction had 6 bases not matched to a gene; V was cut back by 5 bases and J by 2 bases. Per the germline V gene, CDR1 is MDHEN and CDR2 is SYDVKM. CDR3 coding DNA: TGTGCCAGCAGTACCGGACAGGGGGCCATCACAGATACGCAGTATTTT. Translation: CASSTGQGAITDTQYF.

This clonotype was counted only a few times. The chain is built from TRBV4-3 and TRBJ2-2, with TRBD2 matching over 7 bases. V shed 0 bases and J 0 bases; nucleotides not matched to a gene: 7. The CDR3 extends over 18 amino acids. The germline gives CDR1 LGHNA, CDR2 YSLEER. CDR3 in amino acids: CASSQDSSGPANTGELFF. The CDR3 region has the DNA TGCGCCAGCAGCCAAGATTCTAGCGGACCGGCGAACACCGGGGAGCTGTTTTTT.